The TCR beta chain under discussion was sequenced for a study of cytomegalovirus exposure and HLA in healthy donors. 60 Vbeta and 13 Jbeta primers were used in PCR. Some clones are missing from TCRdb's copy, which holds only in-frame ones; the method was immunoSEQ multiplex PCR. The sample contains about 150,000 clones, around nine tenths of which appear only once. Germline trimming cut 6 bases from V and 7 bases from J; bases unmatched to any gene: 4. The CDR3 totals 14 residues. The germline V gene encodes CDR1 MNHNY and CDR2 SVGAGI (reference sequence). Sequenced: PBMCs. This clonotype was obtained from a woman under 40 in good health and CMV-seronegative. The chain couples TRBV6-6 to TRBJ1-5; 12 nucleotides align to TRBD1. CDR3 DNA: TGTGCCAGCAGACCTGGGACAGGGGGCCAGCCCCAGCATTTT. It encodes CASRPGTGGQPQHF.